This T cell receptor (beta chain) was recovered during a study of vaccination and CD4 T cells after COVID-19. In the case of this clonotype: The antigen is not known.

Cultured CD4+ T-cell DNA underwent Oncomine TCR Beta short-read sequencing. Each CDR3 protein is one row after TCRdb ran MiXCR on the PCR reads. The sample holds about 5,900 distinct CDR3 sequences, approximately 60% seen once. Regarding treatment: approximately 9-day PBMC culture with coronavirus spike peptide pools or control peptides (ViraFEST assay). The CDR3 sequence is 14 residues long. CDR1 and CDR2 (germline): DFQATT, SNEGSKA (reference sequence). Trimming removed 0 bases at V and 6 bases at J, with 12 bases between. The sample was CD4+ T cells from blood, cultured in vitro. This clonotype was sampled from a human donor who had recovered from COVID-19. The rearrangement links TRBV20-1 to TRBJ2-1, with D maybe TRBD2 (5 bases). CDR3 amino acids: CSARDLAASNEQFF. The CDR3 DNA follows: TGCAGTGCTAGAGATCTAGCAGCCTCCAATGAGCAGTTCTTC.